This T cell receptor beta chain derives from a study of cytomegalovirus exposure and HLA in healthy donors. Whole-study results and caveats: Specificity for CMV antigens was confirmed in vitro for three of the CMV-associated chains. Later work showed greater clonal expansion in HLA-associated TCR beta chains than in equally common others.

Primers for the PCR totalled 60 Vbeta and 13 Jbeta. TCRdb keeps only in-frame clones here, not all; method: immunoSEQ multiplex PCR. The sample has 150,000 to 200,000 clones, over 75% seen once. With 6 bases removed from V and 0 bases from J, the gap between germline ends came to 8 bases. Germline V gene data show CDR1 as SNHLY and CDR2 as FYNNEI. The CDR3 runs 13 residues. About this clone itself: Its antigen remains unidentified.

Sequencing was carried out using PBMCs. This sequence joins TRBV2 and TRBJ1-2; D ambiguous. This receptor was identified in a woman aged 18-30 years in good health and CMV-seronegative. The CDR3 is CASRAEANYGYTF. DNA for the CDR3: TGTGCCAGCAGGGCAGAAGCTAACTATGGCTACACCTTC.